One and the same sample provided the 7 T cell receptor beta chains below, sequenced in a study of blood T cell repertoires in COVID-19. Profiled with immunoSEQ multiplex PCR; TCRdb holds only in-frame clones, not every one. The table lists some 460,000 clones, about nine tenths of them singletons, with about 0.65% in the top ten. Sequences were obtained from PBMCs or T cells enriched from blood (not recorded which). Source of these receptors: a woman aged 18-29 years who had recovered from COVID-19.

This chain joins TRBV28 and TRBJ1-2; TRBD1 is a possible D gene (5 bases). The CDR3 contains 16 residues. V was cut by 1 base and J by 11 bases, with 23 bases left in between. CDR1 and CDR2 (germline): MDHEN, SYDVKM. CDR3: CASSLFTGRWGGGYTF. The DNA of the CDR3 is TGTGCCAGCAGTTTATTTACCGGTCGTTGGGGGGGAGGTTACACCTTC.

The chain couples TRBV6-2 or TRBV6-3 to TRBJ1-2, with 7 bases lining up with TRBD1. Germline CDR1 MNHEY, CDR2 SVGEGT. Trimming cost V 6 bases and J 4 bases; bases outside gene matches: 8. The CDR3 loop spans 14 amino acids. The DNA for the CDR3 is TGTGCCAGCAGCTTACAGGGGTCCGGCTATGGCTACACCTTC. Translation: CASSLQGSGYGYTF.

The V call is TRBV13, the J call TRBJ2-1, with D possibly TRBD2 on 6 matching bases. Trimming removed 8 bases at V and 6 bases at J, with 14 bases between. The CDR3 has 13 amino acids. Germline V gene sequence: CDR1 PRHDT, CDR2 FYEKMQ (reference sequence). CDR3 bases: TGTGCCAGCCGGGGGACCAGGCCCAATGAGCAGTTCTTC. This codes for CASRGTRPNEQFF.

The V and J genes are TRBV19 and TRBJ2-2, with a weak D call TRBD1 (7 bases). V was shortened by 3 bases and J by 7 bases, with 18 bases between the two germline ends. The CDR3 is 16 amino acids. The germline V gene has CDR1 LNHDA and CDR2 SQIVND (reference sequence). CDR3 residues: CASSIRAGGTSGELFF. CDR3 sequence (DNA): TGTGCCAGTAGTATTAGGGCAGGGGGGACGAGCGGGGAGCTGTTTTTT.

The gene calls are TRBV6-5 and TRBJ1-1; 9 bases align to TRBD1. This CDR3 region has 15 residues. The trim removed 5 bases at V and 5 bases at J, leaving 9 bases unmatched. Germline assignment: CDR1 MNHEY and CDR2 SVGAGI. The DNA of the CDR3 is TGTGCCAGCAGTCATTGGACAGGGGACGGGACTGAAGCTTTCTTT. Translation: CASSHWTGDGTEAFF.

This chain joins TRBV23-1 and TRBJ1-2, with 7 bases that match TRBD1. TRBV23-1 has ORF status, its function being uncertain. The CDR3 is 15 residues long. The V and J ends lost 6 bases and 0 bases, in that order; junction bases with no gene match: 7. This CDR3 reads CASSHSTGANYGYTF. DNA of the CDR3: TGCGCCAGCAGCCACAGTACAGGGGCTAACTATGGCTACACCTTC.

This chain joins TRBV15 and TRBJ2-7; D is ambiguous. Between the trimmed V and J ends, which lost 5 bases and 6 bases, there was a span of 14 bases. This CDR3 is built from 13 residues. The germline V gene has CDR1 LNHNV and CDR2 YYDKDF (reference sequence). The CDR3 DNA reads as TGTGCCACCAGCCCCAACTTTGGAGCCGAGCAGTACTTC. Its protein is CATSPNFGAEQYF. Looking up the rest from reference TRBV15 and TRBJ2-7 gives the full variable domain: DAMVIQNPRYQVTQFGKPVTLSCSQTLNHNVMYWYQQKSSQAPKLLFHYYDKDFNNEADTPDNFQSRRPNTSFCFLDIRSPGLGDTAMYLCATSPNFGAEQYFGPGTRLTVT.